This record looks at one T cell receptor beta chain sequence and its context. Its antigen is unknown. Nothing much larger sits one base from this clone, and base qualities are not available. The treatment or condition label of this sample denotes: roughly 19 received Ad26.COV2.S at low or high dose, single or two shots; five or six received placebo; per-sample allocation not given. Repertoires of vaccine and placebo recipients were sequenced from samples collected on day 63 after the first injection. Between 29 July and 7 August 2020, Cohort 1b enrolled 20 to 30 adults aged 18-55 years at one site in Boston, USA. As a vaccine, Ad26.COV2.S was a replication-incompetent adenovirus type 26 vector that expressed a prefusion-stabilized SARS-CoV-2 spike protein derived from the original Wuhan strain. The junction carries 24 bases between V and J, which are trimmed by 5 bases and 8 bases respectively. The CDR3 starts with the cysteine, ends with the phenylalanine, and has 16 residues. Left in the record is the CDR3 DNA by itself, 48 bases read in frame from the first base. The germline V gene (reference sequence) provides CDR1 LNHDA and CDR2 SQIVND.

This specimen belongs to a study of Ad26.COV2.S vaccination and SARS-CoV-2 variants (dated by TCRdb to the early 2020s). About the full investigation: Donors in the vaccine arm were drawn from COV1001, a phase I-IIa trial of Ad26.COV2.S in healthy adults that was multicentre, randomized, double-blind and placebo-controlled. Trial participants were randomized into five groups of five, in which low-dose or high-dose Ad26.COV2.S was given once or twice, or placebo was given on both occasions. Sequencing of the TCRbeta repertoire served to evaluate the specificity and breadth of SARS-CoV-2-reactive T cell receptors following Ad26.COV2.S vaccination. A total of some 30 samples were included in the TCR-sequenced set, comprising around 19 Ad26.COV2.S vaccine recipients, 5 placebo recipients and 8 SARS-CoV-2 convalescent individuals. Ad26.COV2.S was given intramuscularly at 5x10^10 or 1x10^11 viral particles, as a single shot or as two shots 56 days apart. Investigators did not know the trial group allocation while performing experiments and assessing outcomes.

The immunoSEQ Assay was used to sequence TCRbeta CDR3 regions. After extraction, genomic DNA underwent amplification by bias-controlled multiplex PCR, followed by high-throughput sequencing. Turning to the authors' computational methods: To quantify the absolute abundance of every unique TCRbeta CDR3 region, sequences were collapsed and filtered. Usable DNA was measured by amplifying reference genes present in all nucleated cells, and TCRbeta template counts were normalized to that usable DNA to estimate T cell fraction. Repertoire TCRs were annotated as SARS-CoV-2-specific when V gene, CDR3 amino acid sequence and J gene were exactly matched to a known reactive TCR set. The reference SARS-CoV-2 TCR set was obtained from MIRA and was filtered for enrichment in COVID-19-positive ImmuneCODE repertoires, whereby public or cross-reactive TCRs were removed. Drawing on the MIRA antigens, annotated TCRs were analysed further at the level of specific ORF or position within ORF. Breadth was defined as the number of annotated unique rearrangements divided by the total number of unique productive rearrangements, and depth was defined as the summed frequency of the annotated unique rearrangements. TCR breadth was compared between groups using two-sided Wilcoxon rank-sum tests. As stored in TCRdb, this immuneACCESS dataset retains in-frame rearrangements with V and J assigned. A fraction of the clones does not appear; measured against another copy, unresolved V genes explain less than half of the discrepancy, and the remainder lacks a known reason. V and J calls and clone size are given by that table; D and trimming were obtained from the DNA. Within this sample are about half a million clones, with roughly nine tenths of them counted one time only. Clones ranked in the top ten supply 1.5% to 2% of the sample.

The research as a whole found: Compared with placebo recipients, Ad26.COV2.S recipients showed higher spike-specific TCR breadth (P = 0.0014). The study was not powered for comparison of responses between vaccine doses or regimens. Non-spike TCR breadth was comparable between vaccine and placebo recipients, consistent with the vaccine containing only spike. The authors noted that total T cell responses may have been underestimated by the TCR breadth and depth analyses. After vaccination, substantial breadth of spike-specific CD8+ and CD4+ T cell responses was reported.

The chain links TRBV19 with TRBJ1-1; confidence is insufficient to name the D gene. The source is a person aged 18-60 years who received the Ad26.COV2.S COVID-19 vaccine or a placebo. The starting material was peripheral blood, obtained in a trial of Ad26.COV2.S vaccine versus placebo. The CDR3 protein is CASSPPDWAFPNEAFF. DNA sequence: TGTGCCAGTAGTCCCCCCGATTGGGCTTTCCCCAACGAAGCTTTCTTT.